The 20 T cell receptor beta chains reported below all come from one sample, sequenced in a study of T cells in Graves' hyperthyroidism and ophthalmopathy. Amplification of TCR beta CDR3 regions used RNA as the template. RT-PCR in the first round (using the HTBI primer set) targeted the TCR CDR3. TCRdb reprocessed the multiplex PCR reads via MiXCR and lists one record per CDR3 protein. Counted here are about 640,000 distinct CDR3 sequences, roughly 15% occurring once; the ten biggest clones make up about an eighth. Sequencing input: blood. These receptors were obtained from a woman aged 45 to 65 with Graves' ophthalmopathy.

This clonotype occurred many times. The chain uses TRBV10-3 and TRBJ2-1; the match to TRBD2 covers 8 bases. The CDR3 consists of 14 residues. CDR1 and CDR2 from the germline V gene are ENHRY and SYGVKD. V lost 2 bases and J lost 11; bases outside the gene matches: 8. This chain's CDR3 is CAISERSGGTKQFF. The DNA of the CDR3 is TGTGCCATCAGTGAGCGGTCGGGAGGGACCAAGCAGTTCTTC.

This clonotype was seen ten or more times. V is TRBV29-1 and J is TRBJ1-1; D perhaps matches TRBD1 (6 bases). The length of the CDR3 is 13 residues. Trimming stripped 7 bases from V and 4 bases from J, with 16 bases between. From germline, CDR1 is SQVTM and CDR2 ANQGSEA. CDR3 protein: CSGGQRGVTEAFF. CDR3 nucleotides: TGCAGCGGTGGACAGCGGGGAGTCACTGAAGCTTTCTTT.

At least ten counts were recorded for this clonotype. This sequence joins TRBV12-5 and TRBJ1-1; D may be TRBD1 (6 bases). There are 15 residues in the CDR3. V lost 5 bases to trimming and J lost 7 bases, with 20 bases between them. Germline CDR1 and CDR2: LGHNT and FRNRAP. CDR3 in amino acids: CASGLNAGHKVEAFF. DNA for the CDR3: TGTGCTAGTGGTCTCAACGCGGGACATAAAGTTGAAGCTTTCTTT. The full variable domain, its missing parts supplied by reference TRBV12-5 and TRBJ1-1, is DARVTQTPRHKVTEMGQEVTMRCQPILGHNTVFWYRQTMMQGLELLAYFRNRAPLDDSGMPKDRFSAEMPDATLATLKIQPSEPRDSAVYFCASGLNAGHKVEAFFGQGTRLTVV.

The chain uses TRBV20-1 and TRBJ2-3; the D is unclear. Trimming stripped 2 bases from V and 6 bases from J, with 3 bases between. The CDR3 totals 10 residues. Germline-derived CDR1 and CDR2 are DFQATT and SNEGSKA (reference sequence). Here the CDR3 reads CSARMDTQYF. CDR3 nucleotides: TGCAGTGCTAGAATGGATACGCAGTATTTT.

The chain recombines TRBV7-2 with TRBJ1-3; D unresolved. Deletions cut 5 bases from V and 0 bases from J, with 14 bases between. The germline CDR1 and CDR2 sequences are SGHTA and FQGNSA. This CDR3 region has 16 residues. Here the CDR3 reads CASSPGSTSSGNTIYF. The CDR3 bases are TGTGCCAGCAGCCCCGGGTCGACAAGCTCTGGAAACACCATATATTTT.

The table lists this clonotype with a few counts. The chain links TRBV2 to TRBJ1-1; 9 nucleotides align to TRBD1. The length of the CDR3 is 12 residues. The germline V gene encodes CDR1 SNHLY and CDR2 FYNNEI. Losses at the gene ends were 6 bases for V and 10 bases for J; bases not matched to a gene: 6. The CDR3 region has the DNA TGTGCCAGCAGGATAGGACAGGGGAGAGCTTTCTTT. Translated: CASRIGQGRAFF.

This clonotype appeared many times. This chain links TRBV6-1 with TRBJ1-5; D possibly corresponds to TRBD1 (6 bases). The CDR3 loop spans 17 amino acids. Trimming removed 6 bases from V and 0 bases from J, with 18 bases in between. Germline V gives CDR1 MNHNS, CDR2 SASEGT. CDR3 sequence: CASRTLEGGYSNQPQHF. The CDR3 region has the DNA TGTGCCAGCAGGACCCTGGAAGGGGGATATAGCAATCAGCCCCAGCATTTT.

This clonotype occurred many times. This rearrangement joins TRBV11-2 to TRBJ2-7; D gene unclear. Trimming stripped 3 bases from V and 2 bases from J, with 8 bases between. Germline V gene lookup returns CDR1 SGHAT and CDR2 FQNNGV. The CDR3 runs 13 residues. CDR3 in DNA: TGTGCCAGCAGCTTCGGTAGGCCCTACGAGCAGTACTTC. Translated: CASSFGRPYEQYF.

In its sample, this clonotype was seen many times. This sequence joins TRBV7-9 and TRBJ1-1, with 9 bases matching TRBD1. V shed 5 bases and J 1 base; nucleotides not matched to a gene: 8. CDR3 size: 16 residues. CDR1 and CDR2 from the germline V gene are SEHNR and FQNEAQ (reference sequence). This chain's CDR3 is CASSAPGQGPNTEAFF. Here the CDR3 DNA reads TGTGCCAGCAGCGCCCCGGGACAGGGACCGAACACTGAAGCTTTCTTT.

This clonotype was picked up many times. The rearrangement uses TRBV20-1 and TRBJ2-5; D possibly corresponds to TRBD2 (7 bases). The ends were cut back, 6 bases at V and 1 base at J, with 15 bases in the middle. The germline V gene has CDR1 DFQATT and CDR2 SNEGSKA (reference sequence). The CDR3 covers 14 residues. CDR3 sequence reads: CSARRGLVQETQYF. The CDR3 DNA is TGCAGTGCCCGGCGGGGGCTAGTCCAAGAGACCCAGTACTTC.

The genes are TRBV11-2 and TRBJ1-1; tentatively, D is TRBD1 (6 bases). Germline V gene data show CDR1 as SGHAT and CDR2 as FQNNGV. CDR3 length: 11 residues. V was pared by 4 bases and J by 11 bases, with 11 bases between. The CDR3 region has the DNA TGTGCCAGCAGCTCCGACAGGAGGGCTTTCTTT. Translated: CASSSDRRAFF.

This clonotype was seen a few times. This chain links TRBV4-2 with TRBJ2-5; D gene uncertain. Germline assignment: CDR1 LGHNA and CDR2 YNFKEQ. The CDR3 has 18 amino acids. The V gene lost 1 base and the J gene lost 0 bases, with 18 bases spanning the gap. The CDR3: CASSQGLIGAAYQETQYF. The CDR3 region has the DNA TGTGCCAGCAGCCAAGGCTTGATTGGAGCAGCGTACCAAGAGACCCAGTACTTC.

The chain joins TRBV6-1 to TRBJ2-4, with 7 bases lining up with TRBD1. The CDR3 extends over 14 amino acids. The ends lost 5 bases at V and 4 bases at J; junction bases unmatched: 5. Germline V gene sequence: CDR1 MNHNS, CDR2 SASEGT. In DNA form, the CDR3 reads TGTGCCAGCAGTACGACGGACAGGAAAAACATTCAGTACTTC. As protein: CASSTTDRKNIQYF.

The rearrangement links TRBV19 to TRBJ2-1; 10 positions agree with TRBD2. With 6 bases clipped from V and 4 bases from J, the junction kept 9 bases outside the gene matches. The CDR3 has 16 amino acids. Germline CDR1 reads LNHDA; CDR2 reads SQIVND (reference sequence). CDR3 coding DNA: TGTGCCAGTAGCCCGCCGGGACTAGCGCGATACAATGAGCAGTTCTTC. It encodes CASSPPGLARYNEQFF.

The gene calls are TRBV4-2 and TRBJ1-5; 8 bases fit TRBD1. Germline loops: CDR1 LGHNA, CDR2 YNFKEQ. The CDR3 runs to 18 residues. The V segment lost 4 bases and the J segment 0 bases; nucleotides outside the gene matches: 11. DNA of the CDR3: TGTGCCAGCAGCCCTGGACAGGGCCTGGAGATTAGCAATCAGCCCCAGCATTTT. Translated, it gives CASSPGQGLEISNQPQHF.

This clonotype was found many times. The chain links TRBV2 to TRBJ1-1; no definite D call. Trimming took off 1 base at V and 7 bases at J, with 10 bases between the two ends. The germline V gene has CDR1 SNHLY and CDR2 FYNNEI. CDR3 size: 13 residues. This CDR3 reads CASSEEGGIEAFF. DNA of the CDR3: TGTGCCAGCAGTGAAGAAGGAGGGATTGAAGCTTTCTTT. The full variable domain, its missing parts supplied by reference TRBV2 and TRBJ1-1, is EPEVTQTPSHQVTQMGQEVILRCVPISNHLYFYWYRQILGQKVEFLVSFYNNEISEKSEIFDDQFSVERPDGSNFTLKIRSTKLEDSAMYFCASSEEGGIEAFFGQGTRLTVV.

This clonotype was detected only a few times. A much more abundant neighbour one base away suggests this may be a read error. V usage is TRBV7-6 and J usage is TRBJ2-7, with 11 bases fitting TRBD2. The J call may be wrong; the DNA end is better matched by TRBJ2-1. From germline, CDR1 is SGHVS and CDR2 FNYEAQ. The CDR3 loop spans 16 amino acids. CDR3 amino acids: CASSRGTTSGSYEQFF. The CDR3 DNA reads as TGTGCCAGCAGCCGAGGGACTACTAGCGGGAGTTACGAGCAGTTCTTC.

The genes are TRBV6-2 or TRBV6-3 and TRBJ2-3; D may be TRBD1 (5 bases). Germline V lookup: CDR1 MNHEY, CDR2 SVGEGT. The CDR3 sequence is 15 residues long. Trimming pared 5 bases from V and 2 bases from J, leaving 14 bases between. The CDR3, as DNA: TGTGCCAGCAGTACCTCTCCAGGGCTCACAGATACGCAGTATTTT. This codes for CASSTSPGLTDTQYF.

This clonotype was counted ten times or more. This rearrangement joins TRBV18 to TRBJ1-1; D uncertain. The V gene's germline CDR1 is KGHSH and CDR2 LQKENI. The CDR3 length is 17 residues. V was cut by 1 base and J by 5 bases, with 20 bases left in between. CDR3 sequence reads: CASSPLALGGVKTEAFF. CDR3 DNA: TGTGCCAGCTCACCACTCGCTCTTGGTGGAGTTAAAACTGAAGCTTTCTTT.

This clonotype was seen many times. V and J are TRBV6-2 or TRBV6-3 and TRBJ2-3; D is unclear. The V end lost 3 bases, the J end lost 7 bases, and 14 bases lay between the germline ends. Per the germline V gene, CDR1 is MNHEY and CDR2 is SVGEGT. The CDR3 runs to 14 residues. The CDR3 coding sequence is TGTGCCAGCAGTTATAGGGCGGAAATCAATACGCAGTATTTT. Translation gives CASSYRAEINTQYF.